These T cell receptor beta chains were read from a single sample in a study of T cell repertoires in cytomegalovirus infection. TCRdb independently ran MiXCR on the reads; one entry per CDR3 protein. The sample holds some 680,000 distinct CDR3 sequences, 35% to 40% seen once. What was sequenced was PBMCs. The receptors were sampled from a human donor in good health (CMV status not recorded). Some clones in this sample may be carry-over from other donors' samples. CDR3s include the opening cysteine and the closing phenylalanine or tryptophan. Fields, in order: clone size, V gene, D gene, J gene, CDR3 protein, CDR3 DNA. A D gene is named only where the DNA matches it firmly. Not every row has a clone size; where given, it reads once, few, many or a size class.

size: few; V: TRBV28; D: NA; J: TRBJ2-5; CDR3: CASSLPSAGYFETQYF; DNA: TGTGCCAGCAGTTTACCCTCAGCAGGGTATTTCGAGACCCAGTACTTC
size: once; V: TRBV3-1; D: NA; J: TRBJ2-3; CDR3: CASSRNYRDTQYF; DNA: TGTGCCAGCAGCAGAAATTACAGGGATACGCAGTATTTT
size: few; V: TRBV28; D: TRBD1; J: TRBJ1-4; CDR3: CASSKTGVGSEKLFF; DNA: TGTGCCAGCAGTAAGACAGGGGTTGGGAGTGAAAAACTGTTTTTT
size: many; V: TRBV7-9; D: NA; J: TRBJ1-1; CDR3: CASSPGRTEAFF; DNA: TGTGCCAGCAGCCCGGGTAGAACTGAAGCTTTCTTT
size: few; V: TRBV28; D: NA; J: TRBJ2-3; CDR3: CASRPLTVSGTDTQYF; DNA: TGTGCCAGCAGGCCGCTAACCGTGAGCGGCACAGATACGCAGTATTTT
size: few; V: TRBV6-1; D: NA; J: TRBJ2-7; CDR3: CASVVVDEQYF; DNA: TGTGCCAGCGTGGTCGTGGACGAGCAGTACTTC
size: few; V: TRBV28; D: TRBD2; J: TRBJ2-4; CDR3: CASSPGLAGAAKNIQYF; DNA: TGTGCCAGCAGCCCGGGACTAGCGGGAGCCGCCAAAAACATTCAGTACTTC
size: few; V: TRBV9; D: NA; J: TRBJ1-1; CDR3: CASTRTGTNTEAFF; DNA: TGTGCCAGCACCCGTACAGGGACGAACACTGAAGCTTTCTTT
size: few; V: TRBV11-2; D: NA; J: TRBJ1-2; CDR3: CASSPGTIGYGYTF; DNA: TGTGCCAGCAGCCCCGGGACAATCGGATATGGCTACACCTTC
size: few; V: TRBV12-3/TRBV12-4; D: NA; J: TRBJ1-1; CDR3: CASSLSSLRGLFF; DNA: TGTGCCAGCAGTTTATCATCCCTTCGTGGGCTTTTCTTT
size: NA; V: TRBV3-1; D: NA; J: TRBJ1-1; CDR3: CASSRRTGGITEAFF; DNA: TGTGCCAGCAGCCGAAGGACGGGGGGCATCACTGAAGCTTTCTTT
size: few; V: TRBV13; D: TRBD1; J: TRBJ1-2; CDR3: CASSRAGGSRGYTF; DNA: TGTGCCAGCAGCAGGGCAGGGGGCTCGCGGGGCTACACCTTC
size: NA; V: TRBV28; D: TRBD1; J: TRBJ2-1; CDR3: CASSRPGTGSMNEQFF; DNA: TGTGCCAGCAGTCGACCCGGGACAGGTTCAATGAATGAGCAGTTCTTC
size: many; V: TRBV7-2; D: NA; J: TRBJ2-7; CDR3: CASSSAGTWEQYF; DNA: TGTGCCAGCAGCTCGGCCGGGACATGGGAGCAGTACTTC
size: NA; V: TRBV20-1; D: TRBD2; J: TRBJ2-1; CDR3: CSARYSGGVNEQFF; DNA: TGCAGTGCCAGATATAGCGGGGGAGTCAATGAGCAGTTCTTC
size: NA; V: TRBV11-2; D: NA; J: TRBJ2-1; CDR3: CASSLFRRALKGEQFF; DNA: TGTGCCAGCAGCTTATTCCGGAGGGCGTTAAAGGGTGAGCAGTTCTTC
size: many; V: TRBV7-2; D: TRBD1; J: TRBJ1-5; CDR3: CASSLRTGDQPQHF; DNA: TGTGCCAGCAGCTTACGGACAGGGGATCAGCCCCAGCATTTT
size: many; V: TRBV7-6; D: NA; J: TRBJ1-1; CDR3: CASSQQGNTEAFF; DNA: TGTGCCAGCAGCCAGCAGGGGAACACTGAAGCTTTCTTT
size: once; V: TRBV4-2; D: TRBD1; J: TRBJ1-5; CDR3: CASSPRTGGGEEPQHF; DNA: TGTGCCAGCAGCCCGCGGACAGGGGGGGGTGAAGAGCCCCAGCATTTT
size: NA; V: TRBV6-1; D: NA; J: TRBJ1-5; CDR3: CASSEDKGASNQPQHF; DNA: TGTGCCAGCAGTGAAGATAAAGGCGCTAGCAATCAGCCCCAGCATTTT
size: many; V: TRBV28; D: NA; J: TRBJ1-1; CDR3: CASSSRGTEAFF; DNA: TGTGCCAGCAGTTCCCGGGGCACTGAAGCTTTCTTT
size: NA; V: TRBV20-1; D: NA; J: TRBJ1-2; CDR3: CSVYYGYTF; DNA: TGCAGTGTTTACTATGGCTACACCTTC
size: many; V: TRBV7-9; D: NA; J: TRBJ2-1; CDR3: CASSLPWLGPNSHNEQFF; DNA: TGTGCCAGCAGCTTACCCTGGCTCGGACCGAATTCCCACAATGAGCAGTTCTTC
size: few; V: TRBV27; D: NA; J: TRBJ2-2; CDR3: CASRQLGTHSERLFF; DNA: TGTGCCAGCAGGCAGTTAGGGACACATTCCGAACGGCTGTTTTTT
size: NA; V: TRBV2; D: TRBD1; J: TRBJ1-5; CDR3: CASGYRDSRISNQPQHF; DNA: TGTGCCAGCGGTTACCGGGACAGTAGAATAAGCAATCAGCCCCAGCATTTT
size: NA; V: TRBV15; D: NA; J: TRBJ1-1; CDR3: CATSRKLDSEAFF; DNA: TGTGCCACCAGCAGAAAGTTGGACAGTGAAGCTTTCTTT
size: NA; V: TRBV7-4; D: NA; J: TRBJ1-4; CDR3: CASSLKEGMSEKLFF; DNA: TGTGCCAGCAGCCTCAAGGAGGGGATGAGCGAAAAACTGTTTTTT
size: few; V: TRBV15; D: NA; J: TRBJ2-1; CDR3: CATSSPISRSSYNEQFF; DNA: TGTGCCACCAGCAGTCCTATATCTCGCAGCTCCTACAATGAGCAGTTCTTC
size: NA; V: TRBV7-4; D: TRBD2; J: TRBJ2-5; CDR3: CASSSPGGWQETQYF; DNA: TGTGCTAGCAGCTCCCCGGGAGGGTGGCAAGAGACCCAGTACTTC
size: NA; V: TRBV7-9; D: NA; J: TRBJ1-3; CDR3: CASSLRGADADSGNTIYF; DNA: TGTGCCAGCAGCTTAAGGGGAGCCGACGCCGACTCTGGAAACACCATATATTTT
size: NA; V: TRBV6-2/TRBV6-3; D: NA; J: TRBJ2-7; CDR3: CASSSRSRSYEQYF; DNA: TGTGCCAGCAGTTCCCGTTCAAGATCCTACGAGCAGTACTTC
size: few; V: TRBV27; D: TRBD2; J: TRBJ2-7; CDR3: CASSFGRERYEQYF; DNA: TGTGCCAGCAGTTTCGGGCGGGAGCGGTACGAGCAGTACTTC
size: NA; V: TRBV5-4; D: NA; J: TRBJ2-1; CDR3: CASSDLGKSLEQFF; DNA: TGTGCCAGCAGCGACCTTGGGAAGTCCCTTGAGCAGTTCTTC
size: NA; V: TRBV7-6; D: NA; J: TRBJ1-2; CDR3: CASSSTRGDYTF; DNA: TGTGCCAGCAGCTCTACGAGGGGAGACTACACCTTC
size: NA; V: TRBV20-1; D: NA; J: TRBJ1-6; CDR3: CSARDQGTGSPLQF; DNA: TGCAGTGCTAGAGATCAGGGGACTGGTTCACCCCTCCAATTT
size: few; V: TRBV6-6; D: NA; J: TRBJ2-5; CDR3: CASRTDLQETQYF; DNA: TGTGCCAGCAGGACGGACTTACAAGAGACCCAGTACTTC
size: NA; V: TRBV7-3; D: NA; J: TRBJ1-1; CDR3: CYSSHGANTEAFF; DNA: TGTTACAGCAGCCACGGGGCGAACACTGAAGCTTTCTTT
size: once; V: TRBV2; D: NA; J: TRBJ1-1; CDR3: CASYGQSNTEAFF; DNA: TGTGCCAGCTATGGACAGTCGAACACTGAAGCTTTCTTT